These T cell receptor beta chains were read from a single sample in a study of cytomegalovirus exposure and HLA in healthy donors. This table comes from immunoSEQ multiplex PCR, and its TCRdb copy is limited to in-frame clones, with some not included. There are more than 80,000 clones in the sample; 71% occur only once, and less than 3% lies in the top ten. The specimen sequenced was PBMCs. Receptor source: a female donor in good health and CMV-seronegative. Each CDR3 is given with its conserved first and last residue. A D gene is named only where the DNA matches it firmly. Clone sizes are given selectively: once, few, many, or a class where the clone is expanded.

j_call d_call clone_size v_call cdr3_nt cdr3_aa
TRBJ2-1 NA NA TRBV7-7 TGTGCCAGCAGCTTAGCTCTTGAGACAGAGCAGTTCTTC CASSLALETEQFF
TRBJ2-5 NA few TRBV7-3 TGTGCCAGCAGCTCAGGGGAAGGGACCCAGTACTTC CASSSGEGTQYF
TRBJ1-4 NA NA TRBV28 TGTGCCAGCAGTTACTCAGGGTTGGTCAATGAAAAACTGTTTTTT CASSYSGLVNEKLFF
TRBJ2-7 TRBD2 NA TRBV10-2 TGCGCCAGCAGTGGGCACGGGACTAGCGGCTACGAGCAGTACTTC CASSGHGTSGYEQYF
TRBJ2-5 TRBD1 NA TRBV11-2 TGTGCCACCTCAACAGGGGCCCAAGAGACCCAGTACTTC CATSTGAQETQYF
TRBJ2-2 TRBD2 NA TRBV11-2 TGTGCCAGCAGCTTAAGGGCTAGCGGGACGAACACCGGGGAGCTGTTTTTT CASSLRASGTNTGELFF
TRBJ1-5 TRBD1 NA TRBV27 TGTGCCAGCAGTGCGACAGGGAATTTTAAGCCCCAGCATTTT CASSATGNFKPQHF
TRBJ2-1 TRBD2 many TRBV6-1 TGTGCCAGCAGGGGACTAGCGGGAAGCTATGAGCAGTTCTTC CASRGLAGSYEQFF
TRBJ1-2 NA NA TRBV7-2 TGTGCCAGCAGCTTAGCCCAGGGCAGGGGTAGCTATGGCTACACCTTC CASSLAQGRGSYGYTF
TRBJ2-7 TRBD2 NA TRBV11-2 TGTGCCAGCAGCTATAGGGAGCGGGAGGTTGTCGAGCAGTACTTC CASSYREREVVEQYF
TRBJ2-7 NA NA TRBV5-1 TGCGCCAGCAGCCTGGTGGCGGGCTCTCCCTACGAGCAGTACTTC CASSLVAGSPYEQYF
TRBJ2-2 NA few TRBV28 TGTGCCAGCAGTTGGGGAACAGGGATCACCGGGGAGCTGTTTTTT CASSWGTGITGELFF
TRBJ2-7 NA once TRBV4-1 TGCGCCAGCAGCCAAGACCAGCGGACGTCGTACGAGCAGTACTTC CASSQDQRTSYEQYF
TRBJ1-2 NA NA TRBV6-1 TGTGCCAGCAGTGATCCCAGGTACAGAAATTATGGCTACACCTTC CASSDPRYRNYGYTF
TRBJ2-3 TRBD2 NA TRBV11-2 TGTGCCAGCAGATACACGGGACTAGCGGGAGAAGGCACGCAGTATTTT CASRYTGLAGEGTQYF
TRBJ2-7 NA NA TRBV6-5 TGTGCCAGCAGTTACAGGGGACTCACCTACGAGCAGTACTTC CASSYRGLTYEQYF
TRBJ2-7 TRBD2 NA TRBV5-1 TGCGCCAGCAGCCCCCGGACTAGCGGGGGTAACGAGCAGTACTTC CASSPRTSGGNEQYF